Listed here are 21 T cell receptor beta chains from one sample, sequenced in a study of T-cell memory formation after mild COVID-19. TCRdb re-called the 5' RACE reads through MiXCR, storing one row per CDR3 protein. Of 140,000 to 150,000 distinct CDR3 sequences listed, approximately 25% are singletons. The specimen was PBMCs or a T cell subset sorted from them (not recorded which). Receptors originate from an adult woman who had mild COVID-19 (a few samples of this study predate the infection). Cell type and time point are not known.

The CDR3 nucleotides are TGTGCCAGCAGCCAAGGGGCAGGGTTGAGCTATGGCTACACCTTC. It yields the protein CASSQGAGLSYGYTF. This chain links TRBV3-1 with TRBJ1-2; weak D call: TRBD1 (5 bases). The CDR3 consists of 15 residues. Germline loops: CDR1 LGHDT, CDR2 YNNKEL (reference sequence). V lost 1 base and J 4 bases, leaving 13 bases between the germline ends.

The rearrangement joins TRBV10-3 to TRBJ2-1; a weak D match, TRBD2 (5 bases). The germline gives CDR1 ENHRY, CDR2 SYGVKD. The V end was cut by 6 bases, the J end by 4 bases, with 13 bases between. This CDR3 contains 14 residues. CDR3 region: CAISGLITYNEQFF. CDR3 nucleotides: TGTGCCATCAGCGGACTGATCACGTACAATGAGCAGTTCTTC.

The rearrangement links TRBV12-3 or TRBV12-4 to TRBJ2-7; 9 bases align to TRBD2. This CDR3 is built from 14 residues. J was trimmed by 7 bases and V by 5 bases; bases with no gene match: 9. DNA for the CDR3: TGTGCCAGCAGTCGTAGCGGGGGCCCTTGGGAGCAGTACTTC. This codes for CASSRSGGPWEQYF.

The CDR3 loop reads CASSRTARQVYNEQFF. The CDR3 region has the DNA TGCGCCAGCAGTAGGACAGCCAGACAAGTCTACAATGAGCAGTTCTTC. V gene TRBV10-2 combines with J gene TRBJ2-1; tentatively, D is TRBD1 (6 bases). This CDR3 is 16 amino acids long. V gave up 5 bases and J gave up 3 bases, with 17 bases separating them. Germline-derived CDR1 and CDR2 are WSHSY and SAAADI.

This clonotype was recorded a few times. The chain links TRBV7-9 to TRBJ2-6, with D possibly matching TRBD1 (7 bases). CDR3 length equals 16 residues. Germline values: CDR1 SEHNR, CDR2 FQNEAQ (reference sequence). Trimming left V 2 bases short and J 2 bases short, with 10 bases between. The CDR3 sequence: CASSLPRGAGANVLTF. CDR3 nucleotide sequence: TGTGCCAGCAGCTTACCCAGGGGGGCTGGGGCCAACGTCCTGACTTTC. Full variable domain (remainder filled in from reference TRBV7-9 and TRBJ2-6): DTGVSQNPRHKITKRGQNVTFRCDPISEHNRLYWYRQTLGQGPEFLTYFQNEAQLEKSRLLSDRFSAERPKGSFSTLEIQRTEQGDSAMYLCASSLPRGAGANVLTFGAGSRLTVL.

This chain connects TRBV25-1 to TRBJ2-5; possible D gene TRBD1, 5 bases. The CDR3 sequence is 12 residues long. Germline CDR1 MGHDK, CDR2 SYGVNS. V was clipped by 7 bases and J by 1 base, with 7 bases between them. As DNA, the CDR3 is TGTGCCAGCAAGGGGTTCCAAGAGACCCAGTACTTC. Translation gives CASKGFQETQYF.

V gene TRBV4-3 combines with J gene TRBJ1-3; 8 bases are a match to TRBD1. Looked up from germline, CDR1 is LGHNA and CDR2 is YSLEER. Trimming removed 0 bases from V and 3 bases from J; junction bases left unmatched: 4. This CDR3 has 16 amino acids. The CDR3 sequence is CASSQDTTGVGNTIYF. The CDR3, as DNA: TGCGCCAGCAGCCAAGATACGACAGGGGTTGGAAACACCATATATTTT.

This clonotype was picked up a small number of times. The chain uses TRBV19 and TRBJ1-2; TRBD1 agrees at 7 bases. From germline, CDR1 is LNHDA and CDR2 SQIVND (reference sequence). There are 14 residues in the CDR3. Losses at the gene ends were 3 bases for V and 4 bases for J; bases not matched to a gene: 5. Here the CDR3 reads CASSIDRAFYGYTF. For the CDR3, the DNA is TGTGCCAGTAGTATTGACAGGGCCTTCTATGGCTACACCTTC.

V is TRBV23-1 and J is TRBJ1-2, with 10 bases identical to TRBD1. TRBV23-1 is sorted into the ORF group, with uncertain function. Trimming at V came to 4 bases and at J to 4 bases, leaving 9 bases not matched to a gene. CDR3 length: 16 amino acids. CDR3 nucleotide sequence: TGCGCCAGCAGTCCCCCGCGGGACAGGGGAACCTATGGCTACACCTTC. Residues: CASSPPRDRGTYGYTF.

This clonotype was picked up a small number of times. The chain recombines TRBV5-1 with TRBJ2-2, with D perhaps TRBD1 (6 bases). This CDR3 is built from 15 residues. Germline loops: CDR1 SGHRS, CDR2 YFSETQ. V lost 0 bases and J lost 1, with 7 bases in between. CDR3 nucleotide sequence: TGCGCCAGCAGCTTGGGACAGGAGAACACCGGGGAGCTGTTTTTT. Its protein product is CASSLGQENTGELFF.

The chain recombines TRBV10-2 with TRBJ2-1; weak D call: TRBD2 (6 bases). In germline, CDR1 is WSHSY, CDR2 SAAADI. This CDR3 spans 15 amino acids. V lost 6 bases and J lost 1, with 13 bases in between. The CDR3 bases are TGCGCCAGCAGAACCCGGGAGTTTTCCTACAATGAGCAGTTCTTC. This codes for CASRTREFSYNEQFF.

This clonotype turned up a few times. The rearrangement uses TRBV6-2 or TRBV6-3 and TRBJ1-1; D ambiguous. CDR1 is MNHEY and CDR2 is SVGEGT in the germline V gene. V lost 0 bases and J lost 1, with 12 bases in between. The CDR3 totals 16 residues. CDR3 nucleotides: TGTGCCAGCAGTTACTCGATTGTTGTCTGGAACACTGAAGCTTTCTTT. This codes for CASSYSIVVWNTEAFF.

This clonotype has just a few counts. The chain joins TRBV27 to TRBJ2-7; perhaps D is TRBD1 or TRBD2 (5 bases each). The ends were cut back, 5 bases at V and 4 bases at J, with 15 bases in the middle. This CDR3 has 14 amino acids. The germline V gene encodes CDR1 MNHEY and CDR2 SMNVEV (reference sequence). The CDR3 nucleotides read TGTGCCAGCAGTGCCGGGACGGCGAATTACGAGCAGTACTTC. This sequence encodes CASSAGTANYEQYF.

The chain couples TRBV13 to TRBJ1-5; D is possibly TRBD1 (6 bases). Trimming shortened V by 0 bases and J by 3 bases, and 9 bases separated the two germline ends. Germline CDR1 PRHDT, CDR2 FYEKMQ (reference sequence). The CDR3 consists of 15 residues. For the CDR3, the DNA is TGTGCCAGCAGCTTAGGCAGGGGCACCAATCAGCCCCAGCATTTT. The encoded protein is CASSLGRGTNQPQHF.

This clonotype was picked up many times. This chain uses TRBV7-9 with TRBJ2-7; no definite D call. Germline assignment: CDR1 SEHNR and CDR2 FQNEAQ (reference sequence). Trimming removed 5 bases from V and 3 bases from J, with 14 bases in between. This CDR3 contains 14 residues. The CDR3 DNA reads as TGTGCCAGCAGCGACGGTAGGGCAGGCTACGAGCAGTACTTC. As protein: CASSDGRAGYEQYF.

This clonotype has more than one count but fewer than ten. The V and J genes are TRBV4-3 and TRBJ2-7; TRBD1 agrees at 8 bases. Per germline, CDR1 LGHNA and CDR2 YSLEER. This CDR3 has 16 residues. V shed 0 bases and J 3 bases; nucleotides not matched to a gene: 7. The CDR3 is CASSQDRGQGSYEQYF. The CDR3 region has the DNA TGCGCCAGCAGCCAAGATCGAGGACAGGGAAGCTACGAGCAGTACTTC.

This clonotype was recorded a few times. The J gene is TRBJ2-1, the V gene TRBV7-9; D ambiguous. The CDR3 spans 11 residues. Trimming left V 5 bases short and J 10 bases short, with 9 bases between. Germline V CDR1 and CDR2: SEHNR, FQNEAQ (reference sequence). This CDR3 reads CASSPRPEQFF. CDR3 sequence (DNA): TGTGCCAGCAGCCCCCGCCCGGAGCAGTTCTTC.

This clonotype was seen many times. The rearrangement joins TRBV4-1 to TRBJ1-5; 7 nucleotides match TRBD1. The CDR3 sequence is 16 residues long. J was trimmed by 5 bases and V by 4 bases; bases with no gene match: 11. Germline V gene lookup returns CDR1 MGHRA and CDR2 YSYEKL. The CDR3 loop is CASSPNAVRGDQPQHF. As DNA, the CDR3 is TGCGCCAGCAGCCCCAATGCGGTCAGGGGGGATCAGCCCCAGCATTTT.

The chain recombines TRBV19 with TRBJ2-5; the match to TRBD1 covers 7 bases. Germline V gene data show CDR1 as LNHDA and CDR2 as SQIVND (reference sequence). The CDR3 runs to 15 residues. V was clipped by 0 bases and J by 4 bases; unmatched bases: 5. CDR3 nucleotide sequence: TGTGCCAGTAGTATAGATTTAAGGACAGGAGAGACCCAGTACTTC. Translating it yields CASSIDLRTGETQYF. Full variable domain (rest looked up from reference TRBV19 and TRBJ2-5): DGGITQSPKYLFRKEGQNVTLSCEQNLNHDAMYWYRQDPGQGLRLIYYSQIVNDFQKGDIAEGYSVSREKKESFPLTVTSAQKNPTAFYLCASSIDLRTGETQYFGPGTRLLVL.

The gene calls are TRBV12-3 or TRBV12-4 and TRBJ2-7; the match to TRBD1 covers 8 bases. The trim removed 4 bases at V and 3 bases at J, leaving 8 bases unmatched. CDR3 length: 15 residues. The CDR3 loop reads CASSSPGTGGYEQYF. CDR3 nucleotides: TGTGCCAGCAGTTCCCCCGGGACAGGAGGCTACGAGCAGTACTTC.

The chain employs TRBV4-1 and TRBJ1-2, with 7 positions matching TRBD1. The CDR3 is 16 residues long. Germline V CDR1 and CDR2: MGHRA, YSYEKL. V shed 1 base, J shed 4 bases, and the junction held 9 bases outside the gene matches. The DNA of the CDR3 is TGCGCCAGCAGCCAAGCCTCGAAGGGGGCCGGCTATGGCTACACCTTC. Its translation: CASSQASKGAGYGYTF.